The clone carrying this T cell receptor (beta chain) was observed many times. Amplification targeted TCR beta CDR3 regions from RNA transcripts. The HTBI primer set was used in a first-round RT-PCR of the TCR CDR3. TCRdb used MiXCR to reprocess the multiplex PCR reads, holding one entry per CDR3 protein. The profile shows hundreds of thousands of distinct CDR3 sequences, roughly an eighth of them singletons. This entry is derived from a study of T cells in Graves' hyperthyroidism and ophthalmopathy. V lost 2 bases and J 1 base, leaving 9 bases between the germline ends. Germline CDR1 is SNHLY and CDR2 is FYNNEI. This CDR3 has 15 amino acids.

Sequencing was performed on blood. The J gene is TRBJ1-5, the V gene TRBV2; D not certain. This receptor was identified in a woman between 18 and 30 years old with Graves' hyperthyroidism. For the CDR3, the DNA is TGTGCCAGCAGTGAACTAAGTGGAAGCAATCAGCCCCAGCATTTT. The encoded protein is CASSELSGSNQPQHF.